One sample yielded the 8 T cell receptor beta chains listed below, sequenced in a study of blood T cell repertoires in COVID-19 (dated by TCRdb to 2018 to 2020). Library preparation used the immunoSEQ multiplex PCR assay. TCRdb holds this immuneACCESS table with in-frame rearrangements only. Some clones are missing; in checked studies, unresolved V genes explain under half, and the rest has no known cause. The sample profile shows roughly 400,000 clones; 88% of them were found once. Around 2% of the sample belongs to the ten largest clones. The sequenced sample was PBMCs or T cells enriched from blood (not recorded which). The receptors derive from a middle-aged woman with acute COVID-19.

The chain links TRBV29-1 to TRBJ1-1, with D possibly matching TRBD1 (6 bases). This CDR3 is 14 amino acids long. V was clipped by 6 bases and J by 0 bases, with 14 bases between them. From germline, CDR1 is SQVTM and CDR2 ANQGSEA. The CDR3 spells CSVRPGQLNTEAFF. The CDR3 bases are TGCAGCGTGCGCCCCGGACAGCTGAACACTGAAGCTTTCTTT.

The V and J genes are TRBV10-3 and TRBJ1-4; possible D gene TRBD1, 6 bases. The germline V gene encodes CDR1 ENHRY and CDR2 SYGVKD. Trimming cost V 3 bases and J 6 bases, with 14 bases left between them. The length of the CDR3 is 15 residues. This CDR3 is CAISDTTGSHEKLFF. CDR3 DNA: TGTGCCATCAGTGACACAACAGGGTCACATGAAAAACTGTTTTTT.

The rearrangement uses TRBV30 and TRBJ2-2; D is undetermined. V was clipped by 8 bases and J by 7 bases, with 8 bases between them. The germline gives CDR1 GTSNPN, CDR2 SVGIG (reference sequence). The CDR3 has 10 residues. Here the CDR3 DNA reads TGTGCCAGTGAGGACGGGGAGCTGTTTTTT. It is translated as CASEDGELFF. The entire variable domain, with the rest obtained from reference TRBV30 and TRBJ2-2, is as follows: SQTIHQWPATLVQPVGSPLSLECTVEGTSNPNLYWYRQAAGRGLQLLFYSVGIGQISSEVPQNLSASRPQDRQFILSSKKLLLSDSGFYLCASEDGELFFGEGSRLTVL.

V and J are TRBV29-1 and TRBJ2-5, with D possibly matching TRBD2 (6 bases). Germline CDR1 is SQVTM and CDR2 is ANQGSEA. The CDR3 runs to 10 residues. Trimming left V 6 bases short and J 4 bases short, with 6 bases between. In nucleotides, the CDR3 is TGCAGCGTGGGGGGAGAGACCCAGTACTTC. Translation gives CSVGGETQYF.

The chain is built from TRBV30 and TRBJ2-7, with TRBD2 matching 12 bases. V lost 2 bases and J lost 5; bases outside the gene matches: 4. From germline, CDR1 is GTSNPN and CDR2 SVGIG (reference sequence). This CDR3 has 14 residues. In nucleotides, the CDR3 is TGTGCCTGGAGTCTAGCGGGGGGGCCAAACGAGCAGTACTTC. This translates into CAWSLAGGPNEQYF.

V gene TRBV24-1 combines with J gene TRBJ1-2; no clear D gene. CDR1 KGHDR and CDR2 SFDVKD come from the germline V gene. The CDR3 contains 13 residues. Trimming pared 0 bases from V and 4 bases from J, leaving 5 bases between. CDR3 sequence: CATSDLTGYGYTF. The CDR3 bases are TGTGCCACCAGTGATTTGACCGGCTATGGCTACACCTTC.

The V call is TRBV2, the J call TRBJ1-2; TRBD1 agrees at 8 bases. The CDR3 runs to 16 residues. V shed 5 bases, J shed 4 bases, and the junction held 12 bases outside the gene matches. CDR1 is SNHLY and CDR2 is FYNNEI in the germline V gene. This CDR3 is CASSKIGQGSVYGYTF. The CDR3 DNA is TGTGCCAGCAGTAAAATTGGACAGGGCTCTGTCTATGGCTACACCTTC.

The chain links TRBV3-1 (or the pseudogene TRBV3-2) to TRBJ2-4; a possible D gene is TRBD2 (6 bases). The germline V gene has CDR1 LGHDT and CDR2 YNNKEL (reference sequence). Trimming took off 4 bases at V and 1 base at J, with 8 bases between the two ends. The CDR3 sequence is 14 residues long. CDR3 in DNA: TGTGCCAGCAGCCTGGCGGGGGCCAAAAACATTCAGTACTTC. Protein product: CASSLAGAKNIQYF.